This TCR beta chain appears in the sequencing data of a study of blood T cell repertoires in COVID-19 (dated by TCRdb to the early 2020s). General notes on the study: The collaborator samples originated in the United States, Italy and Spain and spanned the acute and convalescent phases of COVID-19. Samples came from the ongoing ImmuneRACE study (first 160 participants) plus 1,254 subjects from 6 global collaborators. The material from the prospective study consisted of cDNA or gDNA derived from T cells, B-cell-depleted T cells, or PBMCs. A freely available public database, intended as a resource for researchers studying the immune response to SARS-CoV-2, is where the repertoires were released. A de-identified subject ID, COVID-19 status, age in years and sex were almost always included in the sample metadata. Deeply sampled blood TCRbeta repertoires from subjects exposed to, actively infected with, or recovered from COVID-19 were included in the dataset. HLA class I and class II types, where available, came from metadata supplied by the sample provider rather than from assay-based typing. What the study reported, not specific to this receptor: The amount of clinical and demographic metadata varied by source and participant and was provided uncurated.

The collaborating institutions used their own protocols to collect whole blood in K2EDTA tubes. For TCRbeta analysis, collaborator samples were shipped as frozen whole blood, as isolated PBMCs, or as DNA extracted from either sample type. TCRbeta CDR3 regions were amplified from genomic DNA using the immunoSEQ Assay, a bias-controlled multiplex PCR. As for the original processing: The number of nucleated cells in each sample was estimated from the amplification of reference gene primers within the assay. To quantify the absolute abundance of each unique TCRbeta CDR3 rearrangement, sequence reads were collapsed and filtered. For each sample, productive Simpson clonality was calculated as the square root of Simpson's diversity index across productive rearrangements. TCRdb limited this immuneACCESS table to in-frame rearrangements with V and J called. A share of clones is missing; checked studies link under half to unresolved V genes, and the rest is unexplained. V and J calls and clone size come straight from that table; D and trimming were deduced from the DNA. The sample table contains about 170,000 clones; only one count was recorded for 85% of them. Jointly, the top ten make up roughly 3% of the sample.

This clone was detected once. There is no known antigen for this receptor. Within one base of it there is no much larger clone, and no base qualities were kept. From the germline V gene, CDR1 is SGDLS and CDR2 is YYNGEE. The CDR3 goes from the cysteine to the phenylalanine over 14 residues. The sequence is cut down to CDR3 DNA, 42 bases in frame from base 1. Clipping removes 4 bases from V and 8 bases from J, with 10 as the unmatched junction base count. The sequence was collected from a human donor with acute or convalescent COVID-19. The donor label of this sample is uncertain. The V and J segments used are TRBV9 and TRBJ1-2; the junction holds 8 bases that match TRBD1. The sequenced sample consisted of peripheral blood. The CDR3 protein: CASSSLTGEGGYTF. The DNA is TGTGCCAGCAGCTCACTGACAGGGGAAGGGGGCTACACCTTC.